The clone carrying this T cell receptor (beta chain) came up many times. The antigen is unknown. TCRdb reanalysed the reads using MiXCR and keeps one entry per CDR3 protein. Altogether about 300,000 distinct CDR3 sequences are present, around 9.1% being singletons, with the ten largest covering approximately 2.4%. These data belong to a study of T cell repertoires in cytomegalovirus infection. Study overall: Public TCR beta signature analysis indicated the presence of both CMV infection and matching HLA type. Study results and limitations: CMV-specific TCR beta clonotypes restricted by HLA-C were the ones dominating the ex vivo response. The study identified carriers of CMV plus the relevant HLA from cumulative public TCR beta family frequency.

CDR1 is SGHRS, CDR2 YFSETQ, per germline. The CDR3 loop spans 15 amino acids. V was pared by 3 bases and J by 3 bases, with 12 bases between. Sequenced input: PBMCs. The receptor comes from a human donor in good health (CMV status not recorded). Some clones in this sample may be carry-over from other donors' samples. The rearrangement links TRBV5-1 to TRBJ1-4; TRBD1 might be the D (5 bases). The CDR3 coding sequence is TGCGCCAGCAGCTGGGGACGCGGGGCTAATGAAAAACTGTTTTTT. Residues: CASSWGRGANEKLFF.